The 20 T cell receptor beta chains below all came from one sample that was sequenced in a study of T cell repertoires in ileal Crohn's disease. Time point indicated: inflamed ileum from the surgical specimen. Profiled with immunoSEQ multiplex PCR; TCRdb holds only in-frame clones, not every one. The sample contains about 8,000 clones, 85% of which appear only once. Source material: ileal tissue. These receptor sequences come from an adult with Crohn's disease.

The J gene is TRBJ1-2, the V gene TRBV7-8, with a weak D call TRBD1 (6 bases). Germline CDR1 is SGHVS and CDR2 is FQNEAQ. The CDR3 spans 16 residues. Trimming took 5 bases from V and 5 from J, leaving 21 bases between them. The CDR3 region has the DNA TGTGCCAGCAGCCAACACACCAAACAGGGACGGTATGGCTACACCTTC. It translates to CASSQHTKQGRYGYTF.

The rearrangement joins TRBV5-4 to TRBJ2-1, with D maybe TRBD1 (5 bases). Germline values: CDR1 SGHNT, CDR2 YYREEE (reference sequence). The V gene lost 6 bases and the J gene lost 4 bases, with 14 bases spanning the gap. The CDR3 spans 14 residues. The CDR3 nucleotides read TGTGCCAGCACCCTCTGGGGCTCTTACAATGAGCAGTTCTTC. As protein: CASTLWGSYNEQFF.

The CDR3 DNA is TGTGCCTGGAGTGTGGGCAGTGGCCCGACAGATACGCAGTATTTT. Residues: CAWSVGSGPTDTQYF. The chain has TRBV30 and TRBJ2-3, with D unresolved. This CDR3 is 15 amino acids long. The V gene lost 0 bases and the J gene lost 3 bases, with 13 bases spanning the gap. CDR1 and CDR2 (germline): GTSNPN, SVGIG (reference sequence).

The rearrangement uses TRBV28 and TRBJ1-2; unclear D gene. Germline V gene sequence: CDR1 MDHEN, CDR2 SYDVKM. Trimming left V 3 bases short and J 4 bases short, with 3 bases between. The CDR3 loop spans 11 amino acids. The CDR3: CASSFIYGYTF. The CDR3 DNA follows: TGTGCCAGCAGTTTTATCTATGGCTACACCTTC.

This sequence joins TRBV27 and TRBJ1-2; 7 bases map to TRBD1. The V segment lost 0 bases and the J segment 1 base; nucleotides outside the gene matches: 2. Germline V CDR1 and CDR2: MNHEY, SMNVEV (reference sequence). CDR3 length equals 15 residues. The CDR3 here is CASSLSAGGNYGYTF. DNA of the CDR3: TGTGCCAGCAGTTTATCGGCAGGGGGTAACTATGGCTACACCTTC.

The gene calls are TRBV6-5 and TRBJ2-5, with D possibly TRBD1 on 6 matching bases. Germline values: CDR1 MNHEY, CDR2 SVGAGI. V lost 5 bases and J 4 bases, leaving 17 bases between the germline ends. The CDR3 length is 15 residues. The CDR3: CASSVREGVRETQYF. CDR3 nucleotide sequence: TGTGCCAGCAGTGTACGCGAGGGGGTTCGAGAGACCCAGTACTTC.

The chain has TRBV9 and TRBJ1-1; D remains ambiguous. The CDR3 has 13 residues. Trimming removed 3 bases at V and 6 bases at J, with 12 bases between. Germline V CDR1 and CDR2: SGDLS, YYNGEE. CDR3 region: CASSEYKFAEAFF. CDR3 nucleotides: TGTGCCAGCAGCGAATACAAGTTCGCTGAAGCTTTCTTT.

This clone is a singleton in its sample. The V gene is TRBV10-3, the J gene TRBJ1-1, with D unresolved. CDR3 length: 14 amino acids. Per germline, CDR1 ENHRY and CDR2 SYGVKD. V lost 6 bases, J lost 1 base, and 12 bases lay in between. The CDR3 reads CAIRYDGPNTEAFF. DNA of the CDR3: TGTGCCATCAGATACGACGGACCGAACACTGAAGCTTTCTTT.

This chain connects TRBV5-1 to TRBJ2-2, with TRBD1 matching 8 bases. Germline V gene sequence: CDR1 SGHRS, CDR2 YFSETQ. V lost 4 bases and J lost 2; bases outside the gene matches: 7. This CDR3 comprises 16 residues. CDR3 nucleotide sequence: TGCGCCAGCAGCCTACTCGGGACAGGTAACACCGGGGAGCTGTTTTTT. It is translated as CASSLLGTGNTGELFF.

The chain links TRBV11-2 to TRBJ1-6; a weak D match, TRBD1 (6 bases). CDR3 size: 15 residues. Germline assignment: CDR1 SGHAT and CDR2 FQNNGV. V lost 5 bases, J lost 10 bases, and 18 bases lay in between. The CDR3 loop is CASSLYQGFESPLHF. The CDR3 DNA reads as TGTGCCAGCAGCCTATATCAGGGGTTCGAGTCACCCCTCCACTTT.

V usage is TRBV10-3 and J usage is TRBJ2-3, with D possibly being TRBD2 (5 bases). Trimming took off 6 bases at V and 0 bases at J, with 13 bases between the two ends. The CDR3 runs 15 residues. The germline V gene has CDR1 ENHRY and CDR2 SYGVKD. CDR3 sequence: CAIRPRASSTDTQYF. In DNA form, the CDR3 reads TGTGCCATCAGGCCTCGGGCTAGCAGCACAGATACGCAGTATTTT.

V gene TRBV30 combines with J gene TRBJ1-4, with D possibly being TRBD1 (6 bases). The CDR3 runs to 14 residues. The germline V gene has CDR1 GTSNPN and CDR2 SVGIG (reference sequence). V was cut by 0 bases and J by 8 bases, with 13 bases left in between. In nucleotides, the CDR3 is TGTGCCTGGAGTGTAGGGGGGCCCGGGGAAAAACTGTTTTTT. Its translation: CAWSVGGPGEKLFF.

This chain connects TRBV6-5 to TRBJ2-7, with 9 bases matching TRBD1. Germline V gene data show CDR1 as MNHEY and CDR2 as SVGAGI. The CDR3 consists of 16 residues. The junction had 10 bases not matched to a gene; V was cut back by 4 bases and J by 3 bases. For the CDR3, the DNA is TGTGCCAGCAGTTCGCCGCGGACAGGGGCTATCTACGAGCAGTACTTC. This sequence encodes CASSSPRTGAIYEQYF.

The chain has TRBV2 and TRBJ1-1; D unclear. Per the germline V gene, CDR1 is SNHLY and CDR2 is FYNNEI. The length of the CDR3 is 14 residues. The V and J ends lost 4 bases and 0 bases respectively, with 9 bases between them. This CDR3 reads CASSADGMNTEAFF. Here the CDR3 DNA reads TGTGCCAGCAGTGCGGACGGCATGAACACTGAAGCTTTCTTT.

The chain has TRBV9 and TRBJ1-1, with TRBD1 matching over 7 bases. The CDR3 spans 13 residues. Germline V gene lookup returns CDR1 SGDLS and CDR2 YYNGEE. Trimming took 5 bases from V and 0 from J; bases not matched to a gene: 1. The CDR3 is CASRGQMNTEAFF. CDR3 bases: TGTGCCAGCAGGGGACAGATGAACACTGAAGCTTTCTTT.

The chain is built from TRBV5-1 and TRBJ2-7; D gene unclear. Germline V gene sequence: CDR1 SGHRS, CDR2 YFSETQ. V lost 0 bases and J lost 5, with 9 bases in between. CDR3 size: 13 residues. The CDR3 here is CASSLAFVHEQYF. The CDR3 bases are TGCGCCAGCAGCTTGGCCTTTGTCCACGAGCAGTACTTC.

The sample holds one count of this clone. This rearrangement joins TRBV5-1 to TRBJ2-7; D is undetermined. V was shortened by 3 bases and J by 3 bases, with 4 bases between the two germline ends. Germline CDR1 is SGHRS and CDR2 is YFSETQ. The CDR3 spans 11 residues. DNA for the CDR3: TGCGCCAGCAGCTCCCACTACGAGCAGTACTTC. As protein: CASSSHYEQYF.

V gene TRBV6-5 combines with J gene TRBJ1-2; a weak D match, TRBD1 (5 bases). This CDR3 region has 15 residues. Germline V lookup: CDR1 MNHEY, CDR2 SVGAGI. The ends were cut back, 5 bases at V and 8 bases at J, with 21 bases in the middle. The chain's CDR3 is CASSPRPGRVRGYTF. The CDR3 nucleotides are TGTGCCAGCAGTCCCCGACCAGGGAGGGTGAGGGGCTACACCTTC.

The CDR3 spells CASRSVAGVETQYF. CDR3 nucleotide sequence: TGTGCCAGTAGGAGCGTCGCCGGAGTGGAGACCCAGTACTTC. This chain links TRBV19 with TRBJ2-5; D gene uncertain. CDR1 is LNHDA and CDR2 is SQIVND in the germline V gene (reference sequence). The CDR3 loop spans 14 amino acids. Trimming pared 6 bases from V and 5 bases from J, leaving 16 bases between.

The V gene is TRBV6-5, the J gene TRBJ2-5, with D possibly matching TRBD2 (6 bases). CDR1 is MNHEY and CDR2 is SVGAGI in the germline V gene. The CDR3 is made up of 16 amino acids. V was cut by 1 base and J by 5 bases, with 17 bases left in between. The CDR3 reads CASSYYVGSIVETQYF. In DNA form, the CDR3 reads TGTGCCAGCAGTTACTACGTCGGGAGTATTGTGGAGACCCAGTACTTC.